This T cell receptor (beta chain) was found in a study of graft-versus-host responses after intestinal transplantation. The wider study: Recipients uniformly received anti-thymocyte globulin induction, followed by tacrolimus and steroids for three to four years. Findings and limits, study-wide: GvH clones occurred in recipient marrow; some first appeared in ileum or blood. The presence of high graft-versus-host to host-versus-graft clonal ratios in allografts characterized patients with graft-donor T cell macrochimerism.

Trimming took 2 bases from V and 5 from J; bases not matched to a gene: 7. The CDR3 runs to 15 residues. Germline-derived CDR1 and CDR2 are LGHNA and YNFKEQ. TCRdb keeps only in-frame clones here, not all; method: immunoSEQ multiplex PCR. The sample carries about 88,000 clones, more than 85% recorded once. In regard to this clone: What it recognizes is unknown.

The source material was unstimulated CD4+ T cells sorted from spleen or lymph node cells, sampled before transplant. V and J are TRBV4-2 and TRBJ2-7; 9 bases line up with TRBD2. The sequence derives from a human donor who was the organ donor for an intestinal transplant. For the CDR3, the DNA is TGTGCCAGCAGCCAACTTAGCGGGGGAGTCGACGAGCAGTACTTC. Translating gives CASSQLSGGVDEQYF.